The 20 T cell receptor beta chains listed next were all sequenced from one sample in a study of long-term antiretroviral therapy in people with HIV. With survey level as its setting, the immunoSEQ assay was v3.0. The method was immunoSEQ multiplex PCR; TCRdb's version includes in-frame clones alone and lacks a portion of them. The sample carries under 30,000 clones, 87% recorded once. The specimen comprised unsorted PBMCs, sampled 1.8 years before starting antiretroviral therapy. Receptor source: a man aged 45-65 years with HIV.

This rearrangement joins TRBV6-5 to TRBJ2-7, with 9 nucleotides matching TRBD2. The CDR3 has 14 amino acids. Germline V CDR1 and CDR2: MNHEY, SVGAGI. J lost 3 bases, V lost 6 bases, and 6 bases had no gene match. CDR3 amino acids: CASSPGLASYEQYF. Written as DNA, the CDR3 is TGTGCCAGCAGCCCGGGACTAGCTAGCTACGAGCAGTACTTC.

This clone has a single count. V is TRBV19 and J is TRBJ2-7; D is possibly TRBD1 or TRBD2 (7 bases each). The CDR3 consists of 14 residues. In germline, CDR1 is LNHDA, CDR2 SQIVND (reference sequence). V was trimmed by 3 bases and J by 2 bases, leaving 11 bases between them. The DNA of the CDR3 is TGTGCCAGTAGTATGCCAGGGGGGGCCTACGAGCAGTACTTC. This codes for CASSMPGGAYEQYF.

The chain combines TRBV19 with TRBJ2-7, with unresolved D. Germline V lookup: CDR1 LNHDA, CDR2 SQIVND (reference sequence). This CDR3 has 11 residues. The V end was cut by 8 bases, the J end by 1 base, with 6 bases between. The CDR3 DNA follows: TGTGCCAGTGGTAAATCCTACGAGCAGTACTTC. This gives the protein CASGKSYEQYF.

The V and J genes are TRBV5-3 and TRBJ1-6, with D hard to call. TRBV5-3 is known as an ORF, though its function is uncertain. V was trimmed by 2 bases and J by 10 bases, leaving 22 bases between them. The CDR3 is 17 amino acids. CDR3 loop: CARSLSLVKSPKSPLHF. DNA of the CDR3: TGTGCCAGAAGCTTATCCCTAGTTAAGTCTCCGAAATCACCCCTCCACTTT.

The chain recombines TRBV9 with TRBJ2-3, with 9 bases matching TRBD2. The V segment lost 7 bases and the J segment 3 bases; nucleotides outside the gene matches: 15. CDR1 and CDR2 (germline): SGDLS, YYNGEE. This CDR3 has 17 residues. This chain's CDR3 is CASGRPFAGGGTDTQYF. Here the CDR3 DNA reads TGTGCCAGCGGGAGGCCTTTTGCGGGAGGGGGTACAGATACGCAGTATTTT.

The chain has TRBV7-2 and TRBJ1-6; D is unclear. Trimming removed 5 bases from V and 11 bases from J, with 16 bases in between. The CDR3 is 14 residues long. CDR1 SGHTA and CDR2 FQGNSA come from the germline V gene. The CDR3 DNA reads as TGTGCCAGCAGCCCGGTTGGCAGGTTGCCACCCCTCCACTTT. It specifies CASSPVGRLPPLHF. Drawing the rest from reference TRBV7-2 and TRBJ1-6, the complete variable domain is GAGVSQSPSNKVTEKGKDVELRCDPISGHTALYWYRQSLGQGLEFLIYFQGNSAPDKSGLPSDRFSAERTGGSVSTLTIQRTQQEDSAVYLCASSPVGRLPPLHFGNGTRLTVT.

This clone was counted once. The chain combines TRBV6-6 with TRBJ2-7, with D possibly being TRBD1 (6 bases). V shed 0 bases and J shed 5 bases, with 14 bases lying between them. The germline V gene has CDR1 MNHNY and CDR2 SVGAGI (reference sequence). This CDR3 is built from 15 residues. DNA of the CDR3: TGTGCCAGCAGTTACTCGTCGGGACAAATCGACGAGCAGTACTTC. It translates to CASSYSSGQIDEQYF.

The CDR3 protein is CASSRGGTDRLYTF. The CDR3 DNA reads TGCGCCAGCAGTCGGGGGGGGACGGACCGTCTCTACACCTTC. The rearrangement uses TRBV5-1 and TRBJ1-2; possibly TRBD1 for D (5 bases). The CDR3 consists of 14 residues. Germline V lookup: CDR1 SGHRS, CDR2 YFSETQ. V was cut by 5 bases and J by 10 bases, with 21 bases left in between.

J is TRBJ2-1 and V is TRBV7-9; a possible D gene is TRBD2 (7 bases). The length of the CDR3 is 15 residues. Germline V lookup: CDR1 SEHNR, CDR2 FQNEAQ (reference sequence). Trimming cost V 1 base and J 3 bases, with 10 bases left between them. CDR3 DNA sequence: TGTGCCAGCAGCTTAGGAGGGGGGGGCTACAATGAGCAGTTCTTC. Amino acid sequence: CASSLGGGGYNEQFF.

V usage is TRBV4-3 and J usage is TRBJ1-3; D unclear. CDR1 is LGHNA and CDR2 is YSLEER in the germline V gene. Trimming took off 3 bases at V and 0 bases at J, with 12 bases between the two ends. This CDR3 comprises 16 residues. The CDR3 DNA sequence: TGCGCCAGCAGCCAGTCTATCGGATTCTCTGGAAACACCATATATTTT. Protein sequence: CASSQSIGFSGNTIYF.

The V gene is TRBV7-3, the J gene TRBJ2-2; 7 bases agree with TRBD2. The CDR3 sequence is 16 residues long. From germline, CDR1 is SGHTA and CDR2 FQGTGA. After removal of 4 bases from V and 1 base from J, the junction contained 6 bases not matched to a gene. CDR3 coding DNA: TGTGCCAGCAGCTCTTTAGCGGGCTGGAACACCGGGGAGCTGTTTTTT. This sequence encodes CASSSLAGWNTGELFF.

This chain uses TRBV7-2 with TRBJ1-6, with D tentatively TRBD1 (6 bases). The CDR3 extends over 14 amino acids. The V end was cut by 6 bases, the J end by 6 bases, with 12 bases between. Per germline, CDR1 SGHTA and CDR2 FQGNSA. The CDR3 loop is CASRSTGSNSPLHF. The CDR3 bases are TGTGCCAGCAGGTCAACAGGGTCTAATTCACCCCTCCACTTT.

V is TRBV2 and J is TRBJ2-2, with D unresolved. From germline, CDR1 is SNHLY and CDR2 FYNNEI. V was pared by 6 bases and J by 5 bases, with 10 bases between. CDR3 length: 13 amino acids. In nucleotides, the CDR3 is TGTGCCAGCAGCCCACTCCGGACCGGGGAGCTGTTTTTT. It codes for CASSPLRTGELFF.

The chain combines TRBV27 with TRBJ1-6, with 7 bases lining up with TRBD1. The CDR3 contains 17 residues. J was trimmed by 9 bases and V by 5 bases; bases with no gene match: 16. Per germline, CDR1 MNHEY and CDR2 SMNVEV (reference sequence). CDR3 sequence: CASSLTAGGASASPLHF. The CDR3 coding sequence is TGTGCCAGCAGTCTCACTGCAGGGGGTGCGTCTGCTTCACCCCTCCACTTT.

CDR3 DNA sequence: TGTGCCAGCAGCCTAAGGGGCAGGGCAGGCATTGCCTACGAGCAGTACTTC. This translates into CASSLRGRAGIAYEQYF. The J gene is TRBJ2-7, the V gene TRBV13; D perhaps matches TRBD1 (5 bases). This CDR3 region has 17 residues. V dropped 5 bases and J dropped 2 bases, with 22 bases sitting between them. Germline CDR1 and CDR2: PRHDT and FYEKMQ (reference sequence).

The chain combines TRBV4-1 with TRBJ2-5; D remains ambiguous. Per the germline V gene, CDR1 is MGHRA and CDR2 is YSYEKL. This CDR3 comprises 12 residues. V was clipped by 0 bases and J by 6 bases, with 5 bases between them. CDR3 DNA: TGCGCCAGCAGCCAAGATAGGCAGACCCAGTACTTC. Translating it yields CASSQDRQTQYF.

V usage is TRBV19 and J usage is TRBJ2-7, with 10 bases fitting TRBD2. With V trimmed by 4 bases and J by 4 bases, 7 bases remained unmatched. The CDR3 runs 15 residues. The germline V gene encodes CDR1 LNHDA and CDR2 SQIVND (reference sequence). The CDR3 DNA sequence: TGTGCCAGTAGTAAGAAGCGGGAGGGCCTGTACGAGCAGTACTTC. This gives the protein CASSKKREGLYEQYF.

V and J are TRBV6-5 and TRBJ1-6; TRBD1 is a possible D gene (6 bases). The germline CDR1 and CDR2 sequences are MNHEY and SVGAGI. Trimming left V 6 bases short and J 10 bases short, with 16 bases between. CDR3 size: 14 residues. CDR3 in amino acids: CASSAQGSGSPLHF. The CDR3 DNA sequence: TGTGCCAGCAGCGCCCAGGGGAGCGGCTCACCCCTCCACTTT.

This rearrangement joins TRBV7-2 to TRBJ1-2; TRBD1 is a possible D gene (5 bases). V was pared by 0 bases and J by 5 bases, with 10 bases between. The germline V gene encodes CDR1 SGHTA and CDR2 FQGNSA. The CDR3 totals 14 residues. The CDR3 region is CASSLAVGGYGYTF. The CDR3 coding sequence is TGTGCCAGCAGCTTAGCGGTTGGGGGATATGGCTACACCTTC.

The V call is TRBV7-2, the J call TRBJ1-2; D is unclear. From germline, CDR1 is SGHTA and CDR2 FQGNSA. Trimming left V 5 bases short and J 4 bases short, with 14 bases between. The CDR3 has 14 residues. In DNA, the CDR3 is TGTGCCAGCAGCGTTCGACAAGCCAGCTATGGCTACACCTTC. Protein product: CASSVRQASYGYTF.